This entry concerns a single TCR beta chain. What it binds is not known. Measured with immunoSEQ multiplex PCR; TCRdb has only the in-frame clones, and not every one. This sample has about 63,000 clones; over 80% occur once, and the top ten carry about 20%. No infections or other immune events were documented during collection. This record belongs to a study of identifying expanded T cells in peripheral blood. General study findings and limits: Clone count variance between approximately two-week samples rose with total template count. Differentially abundant clones: roughly 1.2 between replicates, approximately 15 at roughly 15 days, 19 to 20 at four.

This TCR came from a person aged 18-70 years in good health. The sequencing input was blood.

CDR3 amino acids: CASSLEDLQQFF. The CDR3 bases are TGTGCCAGCAGCTTAGAGGACTTACAGCAGTTCTTC. The chain uses TRBV11-3 and TRBJ2-1, with TRBD2 as a possible D gene (5 bases). The CDR3 has 12 residues. Trimming shortened V by 0 bases and J by 11 bases, and 8 bases separated the two germline ends. From germline, CDR1 is SGHNT and CDR2 YENEEA.